A selection of T cell receptor beta chains follows, all from one sample in a study of CD8+ T cells in alopecia areata. The method was immunoSEQ multiplex PCR; TCRdb's version includes in-frame clones alone and lacks a portion of them. This sample has about 110,000 clones, with 50% to 65% found just once. The source was CD4+ T cells sorted from blood, collected at week 24, from a patient treated with tofacitinib. The receptors here all came from a human donor with alopecia areata. Both conserved end residues are trimmed from each CDR3.

V gene	CDR3 length	CDR3 protein
TRBV11-3	12	ASSFQGQYNEQF
TRBV5-4	13	ASSGCSGGLCEQY
TRBV6-5	12	ASSYSRDTGELF
TRBV30	12	AWRKGPSNTEAF
TRBV5-1	12	ASSLEGGSETQY
TRBV30	11	AWSEGGQETQY
TRBV7-2	13	ASSLDGVTYNEQF
TRBV18	12	ASSPPSPKETQY
TRBV5-1	11	ASKQGIDYGYT
TRBV30	9	AWKRGEKLF
TRBV15	12	ATSRDTGLDEQY
TRBV6-5	12	ASSYSDSDYGYT
TRBV7-8	13	ASSPPGLETYEQY
TRBV29-1	11	SVGQSPDTEAF
TRBV2	12	ASSETGVLGELF
TRBV4-1	16	ASSQDSKGTGGSSPLH
TRBV2	12	ASSTRRGDQPQH
TRBV25-1	13	ASSAPGQGYGEQY
TRBV25-1	13	ASSVYGRFNEKLF
TRBV12-5	11	ASGSTEKETQY
TRBV11-2	13	ASSSPSTRNYGYT
TRBV5-1	13	ASMAGSTTHNEQF
TRBV11-2	14	ASSPGTPPGADTQY
TRBV29-1	11	SAAFGENQPQH
TRBV6-5	14	ASSSRRGGESYGYT
TRBV5-6	13	ASSFVGPNNSPLH
TRBV27	17	ASSPLSVQERGTVNEQF
TRBV30	12	AWSFQYSVYGYT
TRBV29-1	11	SVGRRMSKGYT
TRBV7-9	14	ASSSPGQGSGSPLH
TRBV18	12	ASSPATLGEEQY
TRBV18	15	ASSPPGQGARSEKLF
TRBV5-6	14	ASSFQGFSGANVLT
TRBV27	12	ASSWTGGGDEQY
TRBV29-1	13	SVERSGTPSYEQY
TRBV29-1	12	SVRWPGGNTEAF
TRBV29-1	12	SVELTPGSETQY
TRBV27	12	ASSKGELLYEQY
TRBV2	12	ASSDGPPRKEQY
TRBV2	13	ASSGQGAGANVLT
TRBV5-1	13	ASSPDRGDDTEAF
TRBV18	11	ASSPRQEDKAF
TRBV2	12	ASSAGSGANVLT
TRBV6-6	13	ASSFDRASGNTIY
TRBV11-2	10	ASSLGPSSQY
TRBV5-6	15	ASTPGKGQGAPGEQY
TRBV7-2	13	ASSSDTGGFYEQY
TRBV29-1	12	SVSSGGSQETQY